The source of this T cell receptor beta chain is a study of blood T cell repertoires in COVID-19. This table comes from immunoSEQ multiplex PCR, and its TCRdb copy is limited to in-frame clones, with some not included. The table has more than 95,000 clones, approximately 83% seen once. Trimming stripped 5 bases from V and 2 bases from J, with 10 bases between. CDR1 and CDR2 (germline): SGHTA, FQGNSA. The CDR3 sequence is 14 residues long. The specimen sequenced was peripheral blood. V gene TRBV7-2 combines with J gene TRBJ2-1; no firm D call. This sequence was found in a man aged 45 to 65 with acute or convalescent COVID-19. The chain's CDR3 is CASSQYGPYNEQFF. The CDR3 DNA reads TGTGCCAGCAGCCAGTATGGGCCCTACAATGAGCAGTTCTTC.